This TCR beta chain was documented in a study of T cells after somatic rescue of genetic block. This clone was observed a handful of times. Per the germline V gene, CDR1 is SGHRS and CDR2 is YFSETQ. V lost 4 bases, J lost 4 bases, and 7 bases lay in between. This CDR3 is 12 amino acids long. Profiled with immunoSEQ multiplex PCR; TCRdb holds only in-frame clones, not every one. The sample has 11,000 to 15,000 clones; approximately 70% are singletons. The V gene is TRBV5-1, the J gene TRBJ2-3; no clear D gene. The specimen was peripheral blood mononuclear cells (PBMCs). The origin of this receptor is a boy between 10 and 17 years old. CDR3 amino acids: CASSPIADTQYF. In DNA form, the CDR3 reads TGCGCCAGCAGCCCGATAGCAGATACGCAGTATTTT. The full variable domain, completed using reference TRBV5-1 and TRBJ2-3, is KAGVTQTPRYLIKTRGQQVTLSCSPISGHRSVSWYQQTPGQGLQFLFEYFSETQRNKGNFPGRFSGRQFSNSRSEMNVSTLELGDSALYLCASSPIADTQYFGPGTRLTVL.